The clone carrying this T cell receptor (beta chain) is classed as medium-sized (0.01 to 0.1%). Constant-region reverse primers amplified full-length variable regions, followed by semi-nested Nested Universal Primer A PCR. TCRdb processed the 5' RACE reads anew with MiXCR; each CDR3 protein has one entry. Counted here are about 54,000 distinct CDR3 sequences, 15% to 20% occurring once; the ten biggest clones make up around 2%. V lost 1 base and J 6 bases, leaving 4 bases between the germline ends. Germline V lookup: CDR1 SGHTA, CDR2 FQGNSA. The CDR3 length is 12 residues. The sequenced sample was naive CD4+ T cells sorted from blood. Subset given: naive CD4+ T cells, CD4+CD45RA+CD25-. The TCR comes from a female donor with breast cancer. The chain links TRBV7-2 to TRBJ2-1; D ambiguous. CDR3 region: CASSLVTNEQFF. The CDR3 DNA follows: TGTGCCAGCAGCTTAGTAACCAATGAGCAGTTCTTC.